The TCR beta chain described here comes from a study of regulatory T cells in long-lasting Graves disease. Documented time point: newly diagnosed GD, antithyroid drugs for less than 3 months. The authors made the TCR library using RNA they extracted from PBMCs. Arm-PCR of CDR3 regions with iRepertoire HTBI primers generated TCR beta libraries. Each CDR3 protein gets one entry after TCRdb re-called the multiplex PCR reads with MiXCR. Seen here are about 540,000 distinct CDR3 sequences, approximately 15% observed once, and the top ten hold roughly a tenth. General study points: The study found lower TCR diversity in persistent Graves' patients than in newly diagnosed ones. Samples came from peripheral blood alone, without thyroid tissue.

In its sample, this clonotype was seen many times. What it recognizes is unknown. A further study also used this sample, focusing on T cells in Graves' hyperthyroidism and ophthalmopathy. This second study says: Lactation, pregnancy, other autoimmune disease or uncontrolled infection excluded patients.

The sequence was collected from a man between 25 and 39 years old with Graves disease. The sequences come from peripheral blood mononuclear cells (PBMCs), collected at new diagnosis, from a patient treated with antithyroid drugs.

CDR3 nucleotide sequence: TGTGCCAGCAGTACGACGCGCACAGATACGCAGTATTTT. This codes for CASSTTRTDTQYF. V is TRBV12-3 or TRBV12-4 and J is TRBJ2-3, with no clear D. The CDR3 loop spans 13 amino acids. Trimming shortened V by 5 bases and J by 1 base, and 7 bases separated the two germline ends.